The TCR beta chain described here comes from a study of blood T cell repertoires in COVID-19. Study context: The cDNA or gDNA used as material had been derived from T cells, B-cell-depleted T cells, or PBMCs.

This clone was counted between two and nine times. The method was immunoSEQ multiplex PCR; TCRdb's version includes in-frame clones alone and lacks a portion of them. The sample has around 160,000 clones, over 70% seen once. Residents of about two dozen US areas, aged roughly 18 to 90 years, made up the participants. Clinical history as reported by participants underpinned cohort assignment. V was pared by 0 bases and J by 6 bases, with 2 bases of the junction left unmatched. This CDR3 contains 14 residues. The germline V gene encodes CDR1 ENHRY and CDR2 SYGVKD. The sample consisted of PBMCs or T cells enriched from blood (not recorded which). This clonotype was obtained from a woman in her sixties or seventies who had recovered from COVID-19. The chain couples TRBV10-3 to TRBJ1-2; 9 bases map to TRBD1. The CDR3 DNA reads as TGTGCCATCAGTGAGTCGGACAGGGGCCATGGCTACACCTTC. Encoded protein: CAISESDRGHGYTF.